The 8 T cell receptor beta chains below were found in one sample sequenced in a study of blood T cell repertoires in COVID-19. Only in-frame clones appear in the TCRdb table, and some are missing; sequencing was by immunoSEQ multiplex PCR. The data contain some 49,000 clones, around 92% of them singletons. Sequenced sample: peripheral blood. These receptors were taken from a man aged 45-65 years with active COVID-19.

The V and J genes are TRBV5-1 and TRBJ2-1; 8 bases are a match to TRBD1. The V gene end was trimmed by 4 bases and the J gene end by 5 bases; junction bases not matched to a gene: 8. Germline CDR1 is SGHRS and CDR2 is YFSETQ. CDR3 length: 15 amino acids. The CDR3 sequence is CASSAYQGAHNEQFF. The DNA of the CDR3 is TGCGCCAGCAGCGCCTACCAGGGGGCCCACAATGAGCAGTTCTTC.

The genes are TRBV18 and TRBJ2-5; TRBD1 matches 7 bases. Germline V lookup: CDR1 KGHSH, CDR2 LQKENI. V lost 3 bases, J lost 2 bases, and 6 bases stayed unmatched. The CDR3 length is 15 residues. The chain's CDR3 is CASSPLQTGQETQYF. CDR3 DNA sequence: TGTGCCAGCTCACCGCTACAGACAGGGCAAGAGACCCAGTACTTC.

V usage is TRBV5-4 and J usage is TRBJ2-5, with D possibly TRBD2 on 5 matching bases. The CDR3 length is 15 residues. V shed 4 bases and J shed 7 bases, with 20 bases lying between them. CDR1 and CDR2 (germline): SGHNT, YYREEE (reference sequence). CDR3 nucleotide sequence: TGTGCCAGCAGCCTCCTGGACTGGCCCCGGGGGACCCAGTACTTC. It yields the protein CASSLLDWPRGTQYF.

V usage is TRBV6-6 and J usage is TRBJ2-2; D call uncertain. CDR3 length: 12 amino acids. Germline V gene data show CDR1 as MNHNY and CDR2 as SVGAGI (reference sequence). The ends were cut back, 2 bases at V and 6 bases at J, with 4 bases in the middle. CDR3 amino acids: CASSYASGELFF. In DNA, the CDR3 is TGTGCCAGCAGTTACGCGTCCGGGGAGCTGTTTTTT.

The gene calls are TRBV3-1 (or the pseudogene TRBV3-2) and TRBJ1-2; TRBD1 matches at 7 bases. CDR1 and CDR2 from the germline V gene are LGHDT and YNNKEL (reference sequence). This CDR3 comprises 14 residues. V lost 1 base and J lost 8; bases outside the gene matches: 7. The CDR3 sequence is CASSQAGQVKGYTF. In nucleotides, the CDR3 is TGTGCCAGCAGCCAAGCCGGACAGGTAAAGGGCTACACCTTC.

This clone is a singleton in its sample. This chain uses TRBV5-4 with TRBJ2-7; TRBD2 matches 8 bases. The V gene end was trimmed by 2 bases and the J gene end by 3 bases; junction bases not matched to a gene: 4. The CDR3 length is 14 residues. The germline gives CDR1 SGHNT, CDR2 YYREEE (reference sequence). The CDR3 protein is CASSFELADYEQYF. For the CDR3, the DNA is TGTGCCAGCAGCTTTGAACTAGCGGACTACGAGCAGTACTTC.

This clone has a single count. This sequence joins TRBV28 and TRBJ1-1; no clear D gene. From germline, CDR1 is MDHEN and CDR2 SYDVKM. CDR3 length: 15 residues. The germline V and J ends were trimmed by 4 bases and 6 bases, with 18 bases remaining between them. The CDR3 here is CASSSWAAPDAEAFF. For the CDR3, the DNA is TGTGCCAGCAGTTCTTGGGCAGCCCCCGACGCTGAAGCTTTCTTT.

J is TRBJ2-1 and V is TRBV7-8, with D maybe TRBD2 (6 bases). The V end lost 5 bases, the J end lost 4 bases, and 9 bases lay between the germline ends. The CDR3 is 13 amino acids. CDR1 and CDR2 (germline): SGHVS, FQNEAQ. The CDR3 DNA reads TGTGCCAGCAGCCCGGGAGAGTACAATGAGCAGTTCTTC. It translates to CASSPGEYNEQFF.